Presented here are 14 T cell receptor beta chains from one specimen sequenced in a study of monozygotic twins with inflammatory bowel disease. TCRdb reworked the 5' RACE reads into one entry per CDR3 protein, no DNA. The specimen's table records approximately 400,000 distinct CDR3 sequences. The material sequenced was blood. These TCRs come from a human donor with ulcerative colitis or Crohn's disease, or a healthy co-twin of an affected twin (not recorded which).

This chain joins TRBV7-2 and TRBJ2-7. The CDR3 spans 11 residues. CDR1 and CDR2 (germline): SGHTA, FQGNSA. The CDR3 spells CASSLLSEQYF. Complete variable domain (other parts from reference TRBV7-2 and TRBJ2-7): GAGVSQSPSNKVTEKGKDVELRCDPISGHTALYWYRQSLGQGLEFLIYFQGNSAPDKSGLPSDRFSAERTGGSVSTLTIQRTQQEDSAVYLCASSLLSEQYFGPGTRLTVT.

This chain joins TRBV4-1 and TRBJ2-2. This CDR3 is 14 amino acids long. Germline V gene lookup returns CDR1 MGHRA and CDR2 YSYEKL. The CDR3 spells CASSRGQNTGELFF.

CDR3: CASSLARTSADTQYF. The chain recombines TRBV7-2 with TRBJ2-3. The CDR3 is 15 amino acids. Germline V gene data show CDR1 as SGHTA and CDR2 as FQGNSA.

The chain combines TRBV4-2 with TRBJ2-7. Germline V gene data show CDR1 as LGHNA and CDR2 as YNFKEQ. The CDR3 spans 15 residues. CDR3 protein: CASSQVARATYEQYF.

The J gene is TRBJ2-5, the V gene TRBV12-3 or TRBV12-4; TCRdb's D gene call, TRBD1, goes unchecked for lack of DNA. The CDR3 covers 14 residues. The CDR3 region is CASSPSLSWETQYF.

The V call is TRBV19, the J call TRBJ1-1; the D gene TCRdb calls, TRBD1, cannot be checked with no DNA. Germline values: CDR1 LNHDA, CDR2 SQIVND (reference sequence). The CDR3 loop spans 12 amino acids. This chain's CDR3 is CATGDRVTEAFF.

The CDR3 sequence is CASSLNWGLDTEVFF. The chain recombines TRBV12-3 or TRBV12-4 with TRBJ1-1; TCRdb lists TRBD1, though no DNA is available to test this call. The CDR3 covers 15 residues.

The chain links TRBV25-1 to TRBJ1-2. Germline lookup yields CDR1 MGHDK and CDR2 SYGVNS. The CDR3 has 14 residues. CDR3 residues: CASSEDVDYYGYTF.

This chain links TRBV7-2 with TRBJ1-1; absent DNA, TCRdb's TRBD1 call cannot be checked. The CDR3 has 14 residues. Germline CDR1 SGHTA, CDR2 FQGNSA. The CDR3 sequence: CASSWGGGNTEAFF.

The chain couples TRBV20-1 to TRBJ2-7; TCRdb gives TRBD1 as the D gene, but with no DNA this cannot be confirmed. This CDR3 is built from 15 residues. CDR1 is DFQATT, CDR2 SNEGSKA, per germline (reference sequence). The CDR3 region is CSARDPAQGAYEQYF.

The CDR3: CASRQGRRTSTNEKLFF. The gene calls are TRBV6-1 and TRBJ1-4; TCRdb reports TRBD1, a call that lacks DNA to check it against. Germline V gene lookup returns CDR1 MNHNS and CDR2 SASEGT. The CDR3 is 17 amino acids.

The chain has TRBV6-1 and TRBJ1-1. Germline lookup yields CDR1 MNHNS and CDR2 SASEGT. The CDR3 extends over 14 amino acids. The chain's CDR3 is CASSLAGENTEAFF.

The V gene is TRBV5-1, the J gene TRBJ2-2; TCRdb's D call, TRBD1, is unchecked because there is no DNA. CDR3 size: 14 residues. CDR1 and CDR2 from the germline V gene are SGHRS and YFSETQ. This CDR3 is CASSLEGSTGELFF.

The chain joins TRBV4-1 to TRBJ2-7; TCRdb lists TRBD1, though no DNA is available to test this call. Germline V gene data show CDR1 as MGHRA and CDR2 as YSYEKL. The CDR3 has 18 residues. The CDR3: CASSPATGGTDNSYEQYF.